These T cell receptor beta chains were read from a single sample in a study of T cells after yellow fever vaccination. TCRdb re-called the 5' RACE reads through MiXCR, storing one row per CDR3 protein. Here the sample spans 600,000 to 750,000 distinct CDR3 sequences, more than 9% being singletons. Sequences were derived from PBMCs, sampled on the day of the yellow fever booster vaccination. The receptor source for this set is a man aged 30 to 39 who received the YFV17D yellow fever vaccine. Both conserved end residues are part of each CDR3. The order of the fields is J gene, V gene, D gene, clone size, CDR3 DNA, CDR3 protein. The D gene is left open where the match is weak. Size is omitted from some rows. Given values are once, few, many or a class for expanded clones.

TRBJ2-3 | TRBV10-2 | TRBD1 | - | TGCGCCAGCACCGACAGGGCCCCCGTCACAGATACGCAGTATTTT | CASTDRAPVTDTQYF
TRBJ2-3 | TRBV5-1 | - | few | TGCGCCAGCAGCCAAACATGGGGTTTTGCAGATACGCAGTATTTT | CASSQTWGFADTQYF
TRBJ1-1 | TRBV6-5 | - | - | TGTGCCAGCAGTTGCTCGAACGGGGCGAACACTGAAGCTTTCTTT | CASSCSNGANTEAFF
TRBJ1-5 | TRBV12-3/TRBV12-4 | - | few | TGTGCCAGCAGTAACCGGGACTTTCTAGGGAATCAGCCCCAGCATTTT | CASSNRDFLGNQPQHF
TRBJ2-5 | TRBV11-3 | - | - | TGTGCCAGCAGCTACTACAGGGAAGAGACCCAGTACTTC | CASSYYREETQYF
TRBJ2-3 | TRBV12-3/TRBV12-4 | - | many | TGTGCCAGCAGTTCCAGGGCAGATACGCAGTATTTT | CASSSRADTQYF
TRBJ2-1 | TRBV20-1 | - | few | TGCAGTGCTAGATCGACTTCGCGGAATGAGCAGTTCTTC | CSARSTSRNEQFF
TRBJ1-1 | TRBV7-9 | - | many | TGTGCCAGCAGCTCAATACGTCTCGGGGCGAGGTTTGAAGCTTTCTTT | CASSSIRLGARFEAFF
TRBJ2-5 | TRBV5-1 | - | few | TGCGCCAGCAGAGACCAGCCGCAAGAGACCCAGTACTTC | CASRDQPQETQYF
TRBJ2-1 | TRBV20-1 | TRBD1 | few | TGCAGTGCCAACAACGGACAGGGGGGGGATGAGCAGTTCTTC | CSANNGQGGDEQFF
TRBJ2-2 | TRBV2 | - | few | TGTGCCAGCAGAATCGGGAACACCGGGGAGCTGTTTTTT | CASRIGNTGELFF
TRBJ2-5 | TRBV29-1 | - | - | TGCAGCGTTCTAGGAGGACTTCAAGAGACCCAGTACTTC | CSVLGGLQETQYF
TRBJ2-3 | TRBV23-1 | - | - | TGCGCCAGCAGTCAAGACAGGCGGTATTTT | CASSQDRRYF
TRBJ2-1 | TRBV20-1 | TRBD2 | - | TGCAGTGCTCGACCAACTAGCGTAACCTACAATGAGCAGTTCTTC | CSARPTSVTYNEQFF
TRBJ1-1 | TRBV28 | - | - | TGTGCCAGCAGCCCGGCGGGGGGCCTTGAAGTTTTCTTT | CASSPAGGLEVFF
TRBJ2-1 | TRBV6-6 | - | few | TGTGCCAGCAGTCCTGGACAGGGAGGGATACAGTTCTTC | CASSPGQGGIQFF
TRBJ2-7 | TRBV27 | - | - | TGTGCCAGCAGCCGACAACCTGACAGGAACAACGGGGCCTACGAGCAGTACTTC | CASSRQPDRNNGAYEQYF
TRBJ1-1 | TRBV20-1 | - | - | TGCAGTGCTAGAGGCGGGACGGAAGAAGCTTTCTTT | CSARGGTEEAFF
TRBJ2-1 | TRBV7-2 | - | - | TGTGCCAGCACCTGGGCCGGGACCAAGCAGTTCTTC | CASTWAGTKQFF
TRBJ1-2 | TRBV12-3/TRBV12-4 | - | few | TGTGCCAGCAGTTGGTCCGCCGGCTATGGCTACACCTTC | CASSWSAGYGYTF
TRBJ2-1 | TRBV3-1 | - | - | TGTGCCAGCAGCCAAGAAGGTGGCCTTGAGCAGTTCTTC | CASSQEGGLEQFF
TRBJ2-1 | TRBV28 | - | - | TGTGCCAGCAGACTGGACGGATTAAGCTCCTACAATGAGCAGTTCTTC | CASRLDGLSSYNEQFF
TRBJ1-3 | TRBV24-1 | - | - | TGTGCCACTCCACAGGCCGTCCGAGCTGGAAACACCATATATTTT | CATPQAVRAGNTIYF
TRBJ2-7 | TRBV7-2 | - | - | TGTGCCAGCAGCGCTAGCGTTTGGGGGTACGAGCAGTACTTC | CASSASVWGYEQYF
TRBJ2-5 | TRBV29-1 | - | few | TGCAGCGTTGGTTGGGGAGAAGAGACCCAGTACTTC | CSVGWGEETQYF
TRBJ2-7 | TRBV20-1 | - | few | TGCAGTGCTAGACCTACAGGTGATCCCTCCTACGAGCAGTACTTC | CSARPTGDPSYEQYF
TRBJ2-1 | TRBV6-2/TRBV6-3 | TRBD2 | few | TGTGCCAGCACTGCCGGGACTAGCGGGAGTCACTACAATGAGCAGTTCTTC | CASTAGTSGSHYNEQFF
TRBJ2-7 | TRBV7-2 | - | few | TGTGCCAGCAGCTTACTGGGCGTAGGGGACGCCTACGAGCAGTACTTC | CASSLLGVGDAYEQYF
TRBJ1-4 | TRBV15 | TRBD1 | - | TGTGCCACCAGCAGCCACAGGGGAACTAATGAAAAACTGTTTTTT | CATSSHRGTNEKLFF
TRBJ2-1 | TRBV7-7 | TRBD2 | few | TGTGCTAGCAGCTTACTAGCGGGAGAAGGAAATGAGCAGTTCTTC | CASSLLAGEGNEQFF
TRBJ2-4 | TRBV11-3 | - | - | TGTGCCAGCAGCTTAGCTAATCAAAACATTCAGTACTTC | CASSLANQNIQYF
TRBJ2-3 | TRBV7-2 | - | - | TGTGCCAGCAGCTTAGGGTCCCTCATCACAGATACGCAGTATTTT | CASSLGSLITDTQYF
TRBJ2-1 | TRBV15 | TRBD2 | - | TGTGCCACCAGCTGGCCCGGGACTAGCCCTATCAATGAGCAGTTCTTC | CATSWPGTSPINEQFF
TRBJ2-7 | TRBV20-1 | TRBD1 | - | TGCAGTGCTAGAACTCGGACAGGAACGGACGAGCAGTACTTC | CSARTRTGTDEQYF
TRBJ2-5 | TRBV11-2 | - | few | TGTGCCAGCAGCGATTTAGGACGGCTCCAGTACTTC | CASSDLGRLQYF
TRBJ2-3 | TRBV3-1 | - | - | TGTGCCACCTCCCCCCCGGACCCCAGTCCGGATACGCAGTATTTT | CATSPPDPSPDTQYF
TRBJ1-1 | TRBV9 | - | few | TGTGCCAGCAGCGTTTCAGGGGTTGGCACTGAAGCTTTCTTT | CASSVSGVGTEAFF
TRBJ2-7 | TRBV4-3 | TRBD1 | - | TGCGCCAGCAGCCAAGCCGGGACAGGCGGCGGCGAGCAGTACTTC | CASSQAGTGGGEQYF
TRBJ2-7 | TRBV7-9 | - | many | TGTGCCAGCGAGGGGGTCTCCTACGAGCAGTACTTC | CASEGVSYEQYF
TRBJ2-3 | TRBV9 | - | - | TGTGCCAGCAGCGTAGACCGAGTGGATACGCAGTATTTT | CASSVDRVDTQYF
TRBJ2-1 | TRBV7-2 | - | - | TGTGCCAGCAGCCTTGAGGCGGGGGCAAGATGGGATGAGCAGTTCTTC | CASSLEAGARWDEQFF
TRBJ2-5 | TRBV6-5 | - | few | TGTGCCAGCAGTTACTCCCGGGGGCCAGAGACCCAGTACTTC | CASSYSRGPETQYF
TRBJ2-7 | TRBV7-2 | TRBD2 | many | TGTGCCAGCAGCCCCCGACTAGCGGGAGCAACTTACGAGCAGTACTTC | CASSPRLAGATYEQYF
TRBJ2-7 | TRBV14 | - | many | TGTGCCAGCAGCCGGGGACGGTGGGGCGAGCAGTACTTC | CASSRGRWGEQYF
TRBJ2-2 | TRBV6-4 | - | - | TGTGCCAGCAGTTCGGCCGCCGGCACCGGGGAGCTGTTTTTT | CASSSAAGTGELFF
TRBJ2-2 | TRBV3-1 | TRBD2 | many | TGTGCCAGCAGGTATGGACTAGCGGAAATCGCGAACACCGGGGAGCTGTTTTTT | CASRYGLAEIANTGELFF
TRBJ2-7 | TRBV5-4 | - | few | TGTGCCAGCACAGTTGGAGGCGAGCAGTACTTC | CASTVGGEQYF
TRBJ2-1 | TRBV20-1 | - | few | TGCAGTGCTACCTCGCACAGGGAGGACAATGAGCAGTTCTTC | CSATSHREDNEQFF
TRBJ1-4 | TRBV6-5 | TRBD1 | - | TGTGCCAGCAGTTTCCCGGACAGGGAGGCTAATGAAGAACTGTTTTTT | CASSFPDREANEELFF
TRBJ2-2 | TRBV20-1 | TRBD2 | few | TGCAGTGCTAGGCTAGCGGGAGAAACCGGGGAGCTGTTTTTT | CSARLAGETGELFF
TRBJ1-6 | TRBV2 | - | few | TGTGCCTCAGCCGGGGGGAGGGGTAATTCACCCCTCCACTTT | CASAGGRGNSPLHF